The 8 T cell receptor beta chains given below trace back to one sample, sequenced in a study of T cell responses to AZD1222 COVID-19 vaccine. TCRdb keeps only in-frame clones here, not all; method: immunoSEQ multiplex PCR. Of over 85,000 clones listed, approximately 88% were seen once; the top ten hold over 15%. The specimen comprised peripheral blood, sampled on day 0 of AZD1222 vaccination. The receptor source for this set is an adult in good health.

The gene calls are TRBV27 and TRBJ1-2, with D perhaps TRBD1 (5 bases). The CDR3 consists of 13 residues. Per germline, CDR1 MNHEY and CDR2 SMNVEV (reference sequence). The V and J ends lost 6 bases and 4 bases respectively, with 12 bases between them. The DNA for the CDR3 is TGTGCCAGCAGCACCACAGGCCCCTATGGCTACACCTTC. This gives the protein CASSTTGPYGYTF.

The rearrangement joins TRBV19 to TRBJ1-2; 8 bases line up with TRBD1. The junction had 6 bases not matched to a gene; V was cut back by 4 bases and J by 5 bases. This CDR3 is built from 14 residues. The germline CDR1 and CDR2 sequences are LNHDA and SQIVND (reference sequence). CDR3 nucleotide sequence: TGTGCCAGTAGTAAGCAGGGGGCGGTATATGGCTACACCTTC. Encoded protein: CASSKQGAVYGYTF.

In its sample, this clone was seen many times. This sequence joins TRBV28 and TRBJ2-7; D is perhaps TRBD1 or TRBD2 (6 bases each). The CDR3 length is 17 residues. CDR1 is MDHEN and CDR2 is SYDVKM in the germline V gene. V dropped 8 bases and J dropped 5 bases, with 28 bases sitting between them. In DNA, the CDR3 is TGTGCCAGCTCCCCAAGACCAAATGGGGGGCCCGACAACGAGCAGTACTTC. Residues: CASSPRPNGGPDNEQYF.

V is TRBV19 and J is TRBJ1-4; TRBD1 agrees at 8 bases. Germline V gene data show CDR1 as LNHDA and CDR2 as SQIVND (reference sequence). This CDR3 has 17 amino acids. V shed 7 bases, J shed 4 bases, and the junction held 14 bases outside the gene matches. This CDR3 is CASTTNTPDRGNEKLFF. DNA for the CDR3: TGTGCCAGTACCACCAATACCCCCGACAGGGGTAATGAAAAACTGTTTTTT.

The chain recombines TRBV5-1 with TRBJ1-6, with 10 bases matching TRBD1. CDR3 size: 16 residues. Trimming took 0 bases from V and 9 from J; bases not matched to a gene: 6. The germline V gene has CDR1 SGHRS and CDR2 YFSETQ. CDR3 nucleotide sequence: TGCGCCAGCAGCTTGGCCCAGGGACAGGGGAGTTCACCCCTCCACTTT. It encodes CASSLAQGQGSSPLHF.

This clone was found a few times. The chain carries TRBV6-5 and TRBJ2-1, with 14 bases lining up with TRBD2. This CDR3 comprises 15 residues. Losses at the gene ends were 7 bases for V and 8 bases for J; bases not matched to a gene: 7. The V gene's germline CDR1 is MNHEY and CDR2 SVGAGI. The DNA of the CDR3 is TGTGCCAGCATCCAGGGGACTAGCGGGGGTTATGAGCAGTTCTTC. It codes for CASIQGTSGGYEQFF.

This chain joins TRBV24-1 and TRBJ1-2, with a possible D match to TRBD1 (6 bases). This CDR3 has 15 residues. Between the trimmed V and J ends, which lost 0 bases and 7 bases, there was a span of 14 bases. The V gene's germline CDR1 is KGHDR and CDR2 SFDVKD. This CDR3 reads CATSDLSGGTGGYTF. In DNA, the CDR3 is TGTGCCACCAGTGATTTGTCTGGGGGCACTGGTGGCTACACCTTC.

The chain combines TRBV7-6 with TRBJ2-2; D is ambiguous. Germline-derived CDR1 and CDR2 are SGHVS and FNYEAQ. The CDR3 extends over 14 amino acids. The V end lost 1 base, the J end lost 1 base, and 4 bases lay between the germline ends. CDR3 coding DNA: TGTGCCAGCAGCTTAGGGGGGAACACCGGGGAGCTGTTTTTT. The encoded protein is CASSLGGNTGELFF.